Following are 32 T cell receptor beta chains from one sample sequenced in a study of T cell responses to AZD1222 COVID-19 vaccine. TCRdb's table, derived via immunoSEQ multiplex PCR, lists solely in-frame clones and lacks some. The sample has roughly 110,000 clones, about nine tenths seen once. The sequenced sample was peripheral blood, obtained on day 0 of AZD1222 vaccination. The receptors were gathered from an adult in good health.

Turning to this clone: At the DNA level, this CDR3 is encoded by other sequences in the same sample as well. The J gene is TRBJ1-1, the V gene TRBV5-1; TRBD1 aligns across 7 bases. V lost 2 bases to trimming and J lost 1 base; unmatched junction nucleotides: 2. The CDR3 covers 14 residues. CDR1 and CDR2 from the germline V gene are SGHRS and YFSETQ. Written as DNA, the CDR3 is TGCGCCAGCAGCTTCAGGACAGGGAACACTGAAGCTTTCTTT. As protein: CASSFRTGNTEAFF.

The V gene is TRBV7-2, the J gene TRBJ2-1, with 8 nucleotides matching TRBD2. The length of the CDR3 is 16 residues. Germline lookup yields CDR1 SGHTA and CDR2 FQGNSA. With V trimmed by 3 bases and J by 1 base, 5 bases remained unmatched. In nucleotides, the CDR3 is TGTGCCAGCAGCTTTGTTAGCGGGGATTCCTACAATGAGCAGTTCTTC. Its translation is CASSFVSGDSYNEQFF. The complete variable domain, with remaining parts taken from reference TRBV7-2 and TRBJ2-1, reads GAGVSQSPSNKVTEKGKDVELRCDPISGHTALYWYRQSLGQGLEFLIYFQGNSAPDKSGLPSDRFSAERTGGSVSTLTIQRTQQEDSAVYLCASSFVSGDSYNEQFFGPGTRLTVL.

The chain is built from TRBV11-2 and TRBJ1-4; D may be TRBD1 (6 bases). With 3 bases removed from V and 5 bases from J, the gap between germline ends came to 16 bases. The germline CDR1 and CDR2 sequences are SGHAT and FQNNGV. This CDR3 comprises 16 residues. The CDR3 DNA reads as TGTGCCAGCAGCTTGGGCAATGGGGGCACAAATGAAAAACTGTTTTTT. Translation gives CASSLGNGGTNEKLFF. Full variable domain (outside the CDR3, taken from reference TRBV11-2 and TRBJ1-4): EAGVAQSPRYKIIEKRQSVAFWCNPISGHATLYWYQQILGQGPKLLIQFQNNGVVDDSQLPKDRFSAERLKGVDSTLKIQPAKLEDSAVYLCASSLGNGGTNEKLFFGSGTQLSVL.

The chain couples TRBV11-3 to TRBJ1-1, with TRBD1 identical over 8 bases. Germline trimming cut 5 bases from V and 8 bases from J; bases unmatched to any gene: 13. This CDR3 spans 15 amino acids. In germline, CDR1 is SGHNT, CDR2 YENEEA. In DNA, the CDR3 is TGTGCCAGCAGCCCGCGGACAGGGCTTGTTCCCGAAGCTTTCTTT. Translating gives CASSPRTGLVPEAFF.

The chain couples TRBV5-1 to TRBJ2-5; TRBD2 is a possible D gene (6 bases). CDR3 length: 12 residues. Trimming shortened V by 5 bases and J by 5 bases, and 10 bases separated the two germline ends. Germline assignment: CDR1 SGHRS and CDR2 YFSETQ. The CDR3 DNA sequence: TGCGCCAGCAGAGAAGGGAGGGAGACCCAGTACTTC. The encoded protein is CASREGRETQYF.

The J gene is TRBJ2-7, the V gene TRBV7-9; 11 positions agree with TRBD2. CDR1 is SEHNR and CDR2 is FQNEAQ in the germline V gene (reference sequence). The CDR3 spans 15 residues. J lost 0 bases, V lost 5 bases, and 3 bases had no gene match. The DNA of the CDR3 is TGTGCCAGCAGCCGTAGCGGGGGGGGCTCCTACGAGCAGTACTTC. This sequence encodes CASSRSGGGSYEQYF.

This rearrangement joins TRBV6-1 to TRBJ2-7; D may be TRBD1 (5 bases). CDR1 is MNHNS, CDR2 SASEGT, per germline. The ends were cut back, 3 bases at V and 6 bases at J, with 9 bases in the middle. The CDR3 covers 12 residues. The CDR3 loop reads CASSEKGFEQYF. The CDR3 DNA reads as TGTGCCAGCAGTGAGAAGGGGTTCGAGCAGTACTTC.

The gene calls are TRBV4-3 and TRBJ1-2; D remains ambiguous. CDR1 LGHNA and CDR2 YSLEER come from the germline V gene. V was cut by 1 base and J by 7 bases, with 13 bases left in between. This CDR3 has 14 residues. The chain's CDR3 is CASSQVAMGRGYTF. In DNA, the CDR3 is TGCGCCAGCAGCCAAGTAGCAATGGGCCGTGGCTACACCTTC.

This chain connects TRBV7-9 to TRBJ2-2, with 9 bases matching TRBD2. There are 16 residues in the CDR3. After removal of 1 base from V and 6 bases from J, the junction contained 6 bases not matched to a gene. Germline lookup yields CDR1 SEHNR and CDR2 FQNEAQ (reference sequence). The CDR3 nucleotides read TGTGCCAGCAGCTTAGAAGGGACTAGCCGTGCCGGGGAGCTGTTTTTT. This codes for CASSLEGTSRAGELFF.

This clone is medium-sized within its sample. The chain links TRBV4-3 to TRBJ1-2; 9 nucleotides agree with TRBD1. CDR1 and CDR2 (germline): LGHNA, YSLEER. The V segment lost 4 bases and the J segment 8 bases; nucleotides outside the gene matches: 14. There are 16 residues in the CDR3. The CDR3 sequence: CASSLTIETGGRGYTF. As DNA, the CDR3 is TGCGCCAGCAGCCTTACTATTGAGACAGGGGGAAGGGGCTACACCTTC.

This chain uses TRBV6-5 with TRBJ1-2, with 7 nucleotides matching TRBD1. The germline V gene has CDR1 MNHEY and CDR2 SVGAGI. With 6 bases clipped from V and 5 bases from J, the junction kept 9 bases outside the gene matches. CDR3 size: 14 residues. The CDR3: CASRSGGQQYGYTF. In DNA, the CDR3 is TGTGCCAGCAGATCAGGGGGACAGCAGTATGGCTACACCTTC.

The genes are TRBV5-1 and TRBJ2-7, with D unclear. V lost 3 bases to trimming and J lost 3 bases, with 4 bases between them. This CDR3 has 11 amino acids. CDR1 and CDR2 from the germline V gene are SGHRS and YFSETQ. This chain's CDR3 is CASSSSYEQYF. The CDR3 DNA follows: TGCGCCAGCAGCTCAAGCTACGAGCAGTACTTC.

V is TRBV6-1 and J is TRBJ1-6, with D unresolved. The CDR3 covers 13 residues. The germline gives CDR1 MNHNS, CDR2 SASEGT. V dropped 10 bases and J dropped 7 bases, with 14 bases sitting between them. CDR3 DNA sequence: TGTGCCACGACCAGGTGGTGGAATTCACCCCTCCACTTT. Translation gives CATTRWWNSPLHF.

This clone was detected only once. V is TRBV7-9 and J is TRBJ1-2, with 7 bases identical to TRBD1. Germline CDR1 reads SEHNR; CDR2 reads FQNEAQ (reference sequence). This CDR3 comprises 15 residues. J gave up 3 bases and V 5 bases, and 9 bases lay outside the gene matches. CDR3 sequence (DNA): TGTGCCAGCAGCCCTGAAGGGGGCTCGTACTATGGCTACACCTTC. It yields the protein CASSPEGGSYYGYTF.

This CDR3 is CATSGNGAQPQHF. The CDR3 region has the DNA TGTGCCACCAGTGGGAACGGCGCCCAGCCCCAGCATTTT. The gene calls are TRBV24-1 and TRBJ1-5; no clear D. CDR1 and CDR2 from the germline V gene are KGHDR and SFDVKD. Trimming took 5 bases from V and 7 from J, leaving 11 bases between them. The CDR3 has 13 residues.

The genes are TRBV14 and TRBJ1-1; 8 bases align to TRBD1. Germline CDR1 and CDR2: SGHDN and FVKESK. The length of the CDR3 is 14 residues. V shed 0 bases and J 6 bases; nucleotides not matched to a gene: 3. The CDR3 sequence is CASSQEQGGAEAFF. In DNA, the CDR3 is TGTGCCAGCAGCCAAGAACAGGGGGGGGCTGAAGCTTTCTTT.

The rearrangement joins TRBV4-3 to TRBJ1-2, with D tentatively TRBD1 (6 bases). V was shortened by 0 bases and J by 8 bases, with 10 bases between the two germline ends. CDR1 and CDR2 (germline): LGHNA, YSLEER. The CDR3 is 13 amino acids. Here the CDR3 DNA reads TGCGCCAGCAGCCAAGACGGGGGCGGGGGCTACACCTTC. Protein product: CASSQDGGGGYTF.

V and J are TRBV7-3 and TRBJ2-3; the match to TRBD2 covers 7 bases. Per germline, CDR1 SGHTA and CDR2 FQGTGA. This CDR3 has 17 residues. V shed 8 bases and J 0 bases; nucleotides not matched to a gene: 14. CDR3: CASSEVSAGPSTDTQYF. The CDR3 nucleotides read TGTGCCAGCTCCGAAGTATCAGCGGGGCCTAGCACAGATACGCAGTATTTT.

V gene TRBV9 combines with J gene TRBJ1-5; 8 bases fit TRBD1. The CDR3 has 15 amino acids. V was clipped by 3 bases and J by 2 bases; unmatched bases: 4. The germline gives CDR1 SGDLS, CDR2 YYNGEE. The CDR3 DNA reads TGTGCCAGCAGCGCAGGGGGCGCAGGCAATCAGCCCCAGCATTTT. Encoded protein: CASSAGGAGNQPQHF.

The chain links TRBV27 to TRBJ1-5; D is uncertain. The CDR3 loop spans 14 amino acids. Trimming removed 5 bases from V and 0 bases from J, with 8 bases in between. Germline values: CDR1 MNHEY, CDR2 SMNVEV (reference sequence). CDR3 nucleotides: TGTGCCAGCAGTCCCCGGTATAGCAATCAGCCCCAGCATTTT. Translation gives CASSPRYSNQPQHF.

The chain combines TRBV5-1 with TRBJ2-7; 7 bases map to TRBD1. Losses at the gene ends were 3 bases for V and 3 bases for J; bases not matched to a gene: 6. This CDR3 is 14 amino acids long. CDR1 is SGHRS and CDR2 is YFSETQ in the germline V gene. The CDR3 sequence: CASSSGTDFYEQYF. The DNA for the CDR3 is TGCGCCAGCAGCTCCGGGACAGACTTCTACGAGCAGTACTTC.

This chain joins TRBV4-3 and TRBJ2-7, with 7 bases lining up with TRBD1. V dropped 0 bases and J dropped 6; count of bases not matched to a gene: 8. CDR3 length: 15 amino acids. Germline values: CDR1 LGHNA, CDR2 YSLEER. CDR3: CASSQEVSGGSEQYF. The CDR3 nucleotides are TGCGCCAGCAGCCAAGAAGTTTCAGGGGGAAGCGAGCAGTACTTC.

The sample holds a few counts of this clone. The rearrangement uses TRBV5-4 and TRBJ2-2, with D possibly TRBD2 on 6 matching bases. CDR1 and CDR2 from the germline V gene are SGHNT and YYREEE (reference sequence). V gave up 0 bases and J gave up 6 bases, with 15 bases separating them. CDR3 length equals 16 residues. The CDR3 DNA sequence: TGTGCCAGCAGCTTGGGAGGCCAGGGCGGGGCCGGGGAGCTGTTTTTT. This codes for CASSLGGQGGAGELFF. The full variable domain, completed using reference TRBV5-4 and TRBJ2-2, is ETGVTQSPTHLIKTRGQQVTLRCSSQSGHNTVSWYQQALGQGPQFIFQYYREEENGRGNFPPRFSGLQFPNYSSELNVNALELDDSALYLCASSLGGQGGAGELFFGEGSRLTVL.

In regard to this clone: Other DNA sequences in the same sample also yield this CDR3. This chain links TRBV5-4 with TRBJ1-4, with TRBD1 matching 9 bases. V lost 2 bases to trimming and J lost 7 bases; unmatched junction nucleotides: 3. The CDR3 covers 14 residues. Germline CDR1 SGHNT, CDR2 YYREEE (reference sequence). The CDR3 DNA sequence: TGTGCCAGCAGCTTACAGGGGGCGTCTGAAAAACTGTTTTTT. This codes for CASSLQGASEKLFF.

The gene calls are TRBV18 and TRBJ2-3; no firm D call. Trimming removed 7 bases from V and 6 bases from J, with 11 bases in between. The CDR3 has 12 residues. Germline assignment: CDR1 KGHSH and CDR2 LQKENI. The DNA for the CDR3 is TGTGCCAGCTTACCCCTCGCGGATACGCAGTATTTT. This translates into CASLPLADTQYF.

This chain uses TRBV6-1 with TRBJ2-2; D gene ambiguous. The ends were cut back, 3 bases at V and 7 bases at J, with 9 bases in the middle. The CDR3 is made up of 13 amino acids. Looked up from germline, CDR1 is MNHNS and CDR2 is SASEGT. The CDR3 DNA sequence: TGTGCCAGCAGTGAGCTCCGGATCGGGGAGCTGTTTTTT. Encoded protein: CASSELRIGELFF.

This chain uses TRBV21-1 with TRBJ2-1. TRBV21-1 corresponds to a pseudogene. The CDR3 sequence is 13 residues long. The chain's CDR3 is CASSKGGDNEQFF. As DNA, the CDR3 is TGTGCCAGCAGCAAGGGTGGGGACAATGAGCAGTTCTTC.

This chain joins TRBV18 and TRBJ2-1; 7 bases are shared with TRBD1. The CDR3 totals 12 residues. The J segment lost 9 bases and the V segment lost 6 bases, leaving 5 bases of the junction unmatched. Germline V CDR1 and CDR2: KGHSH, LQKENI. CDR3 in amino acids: CASSYRGSEQFF. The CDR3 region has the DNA TGTGCCAGCTCGTACAGGGGAAGTGAGCAGTTCTTC.

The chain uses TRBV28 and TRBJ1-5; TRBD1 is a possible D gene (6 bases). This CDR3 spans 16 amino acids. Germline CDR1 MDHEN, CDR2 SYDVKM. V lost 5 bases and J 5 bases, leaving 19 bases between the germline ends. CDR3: CASSEWTGDTYQPQHF. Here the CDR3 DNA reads TGTGCCAGCAGTGAATGGACCGGGGACACCTATCAGCCCCAGCATTTT.

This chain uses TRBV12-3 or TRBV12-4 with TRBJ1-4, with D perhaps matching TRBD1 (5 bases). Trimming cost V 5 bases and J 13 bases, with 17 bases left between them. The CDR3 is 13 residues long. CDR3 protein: CASSEDKGVRLFF. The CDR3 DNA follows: TGTGCCAGCAGTGAGGATAAAGGGGTTCGACTGTTTTTT.

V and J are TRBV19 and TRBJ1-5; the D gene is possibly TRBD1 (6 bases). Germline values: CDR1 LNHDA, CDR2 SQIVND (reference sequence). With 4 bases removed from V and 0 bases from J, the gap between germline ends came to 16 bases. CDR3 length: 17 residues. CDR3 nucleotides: TGTGCCAGTAGTACACAAGGGGGAGGAATTAGCAATCAGCCCCAGCATTTT. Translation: CASSTQGGGISNQPQHF.

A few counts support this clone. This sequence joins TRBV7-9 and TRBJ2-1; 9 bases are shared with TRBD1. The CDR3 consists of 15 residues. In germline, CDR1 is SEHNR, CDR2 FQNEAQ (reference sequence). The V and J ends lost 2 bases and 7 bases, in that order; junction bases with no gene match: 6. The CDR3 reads CASSLRTGVKNEQFF. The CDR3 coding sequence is TGTGCCAGCAGCTTAAGGACAGGGGTGAAGAATGAGCAGTTCTTC.